Given below is one TCR beta chain in context. This CDR3 contains 19 residues. Germline V gene sequence: CDR1 LGHDT, CDR2 YNNKEL (reference sequence). V shed 0 bases, J shed 5 bases, and the junction held 13 bases outside the gene matches. The source of the sample is a study of blood T cell repertoires in COVID-19. Study-level background: T cells, B-cell-depleted T cells, or PBMCs provided the cDNA or gDNA that served as material.

TCRdb's copy holds only in-frame clones and misses some; the assay was immunoSEQ multiplex PCR. The sample comprises approximately 86,000 clones, around 85% of which are singletons, and nearly 3.5% rests with the top ten. The receptor was isolated from a man aged 45-60 years with acute or convalescent COVID-19. This rearrangement joins TRBV3-1 (or the pseudogene TRBV3-2) to TRBJ1-2; the match to TRBD1 covers 12 bases. Sequenced sample: peripheral blood. This CDR3 is CASSQDSGDRGRLGYGYTF. The CDR3 nucleotides are TGTGCCAGCAGCCAAGATTCTGGGGACAGGGGGCGTCTAGGTTATGGCTACACCTTC.